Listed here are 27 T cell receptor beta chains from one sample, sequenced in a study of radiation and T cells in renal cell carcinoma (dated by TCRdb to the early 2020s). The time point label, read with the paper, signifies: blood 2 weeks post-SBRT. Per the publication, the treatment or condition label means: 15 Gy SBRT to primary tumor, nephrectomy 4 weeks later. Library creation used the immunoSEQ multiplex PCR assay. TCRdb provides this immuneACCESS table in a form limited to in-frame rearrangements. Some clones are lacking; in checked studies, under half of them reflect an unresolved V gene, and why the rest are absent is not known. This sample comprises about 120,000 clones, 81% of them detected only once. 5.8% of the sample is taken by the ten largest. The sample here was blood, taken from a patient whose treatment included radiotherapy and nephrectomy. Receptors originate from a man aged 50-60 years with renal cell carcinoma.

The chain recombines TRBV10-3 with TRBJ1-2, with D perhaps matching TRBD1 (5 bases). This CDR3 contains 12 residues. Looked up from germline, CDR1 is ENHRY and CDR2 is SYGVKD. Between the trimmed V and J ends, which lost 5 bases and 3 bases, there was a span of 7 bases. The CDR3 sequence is CAISKQDYGYTF. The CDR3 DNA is TGTGCCATCAGTAAACAGGACTATGGCTACACCTTC.

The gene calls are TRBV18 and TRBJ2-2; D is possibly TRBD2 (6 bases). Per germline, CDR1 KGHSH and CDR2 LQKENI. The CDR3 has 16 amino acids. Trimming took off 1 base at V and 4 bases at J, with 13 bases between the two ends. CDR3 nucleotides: TGTGCCAGCTCACCACGCAGGGACTCCGGCACCGGGGAGCTGTTTTTT. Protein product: CASSPRRDSGTGELFF.

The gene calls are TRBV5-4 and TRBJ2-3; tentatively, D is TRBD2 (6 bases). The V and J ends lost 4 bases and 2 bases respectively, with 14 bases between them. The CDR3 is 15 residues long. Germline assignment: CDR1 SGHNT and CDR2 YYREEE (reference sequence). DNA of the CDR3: TGTGCCAGCAGCCGTGACCTAGCGTCCACAGATACGCAGTATTTT. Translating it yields CASSRDLASTDTQYF.

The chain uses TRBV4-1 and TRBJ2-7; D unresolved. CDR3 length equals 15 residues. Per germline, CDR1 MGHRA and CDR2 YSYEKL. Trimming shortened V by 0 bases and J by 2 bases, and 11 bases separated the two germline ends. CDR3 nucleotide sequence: TGCGCCAGCAGCCAAGATTCCGGCGAAACCTACGAGCAGTACTTC. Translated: CASSQDSGETYEQYF.

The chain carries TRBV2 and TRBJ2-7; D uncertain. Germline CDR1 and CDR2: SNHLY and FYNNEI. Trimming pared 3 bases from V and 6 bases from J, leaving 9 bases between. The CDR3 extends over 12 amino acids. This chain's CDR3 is CASSEDVGEQYF. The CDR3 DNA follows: TGTGCCAGCAGTGAGGACGTGGGCGAGCAGTACTTC.

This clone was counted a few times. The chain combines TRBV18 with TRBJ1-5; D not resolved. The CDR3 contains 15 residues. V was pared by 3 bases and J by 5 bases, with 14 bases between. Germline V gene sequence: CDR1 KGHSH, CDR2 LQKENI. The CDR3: CASSPPGSTDQPQHF. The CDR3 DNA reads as TGTGCCAGCTCACCTCCTGGTTCGACCGATCAGCCCCAGCATTTT.

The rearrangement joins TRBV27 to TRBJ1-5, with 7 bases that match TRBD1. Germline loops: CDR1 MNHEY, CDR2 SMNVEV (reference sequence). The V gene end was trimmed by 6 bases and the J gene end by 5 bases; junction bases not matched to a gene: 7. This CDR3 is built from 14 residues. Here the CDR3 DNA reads TGTGCCAGCAGACCCACGACAGGGTATCAGCCCCAGCATTTT. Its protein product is CASRPTTGYQPQHF.

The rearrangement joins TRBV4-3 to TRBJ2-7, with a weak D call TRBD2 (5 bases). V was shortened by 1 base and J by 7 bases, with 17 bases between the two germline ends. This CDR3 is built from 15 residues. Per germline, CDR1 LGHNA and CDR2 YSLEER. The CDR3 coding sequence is TGCGCCAGCAGCCAAGGCAGCGACGGACTGTTGGAGCAGTACTTC. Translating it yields CASSQGSDGLLEQYF.

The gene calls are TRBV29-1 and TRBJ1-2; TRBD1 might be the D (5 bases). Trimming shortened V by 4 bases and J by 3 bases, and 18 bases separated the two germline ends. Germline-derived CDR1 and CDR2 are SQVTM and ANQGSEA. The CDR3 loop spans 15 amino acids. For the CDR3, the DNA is TGCAGCGTTGCTAACCGGGGCGAAAGGGACTATGGCTACACCTTC. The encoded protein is CSVANRGERDYGYTF.

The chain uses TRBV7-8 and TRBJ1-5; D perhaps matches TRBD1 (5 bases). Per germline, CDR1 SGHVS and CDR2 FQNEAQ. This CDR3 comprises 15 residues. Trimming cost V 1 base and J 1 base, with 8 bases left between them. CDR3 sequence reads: CASSLGGESNQPQHF. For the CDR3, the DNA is TGTGCCAGCAGCTTAGGAGGGGAAAGCAATCAGCCCCAGCATTTT.

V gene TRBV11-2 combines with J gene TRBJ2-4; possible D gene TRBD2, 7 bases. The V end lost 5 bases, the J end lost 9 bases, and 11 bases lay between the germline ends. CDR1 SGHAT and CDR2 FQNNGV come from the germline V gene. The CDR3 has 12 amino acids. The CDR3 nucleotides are TGTGCCAGCAGCCCGGGGGGCGGCATTCAGTACTTC. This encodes CASSPGGGIQYF.

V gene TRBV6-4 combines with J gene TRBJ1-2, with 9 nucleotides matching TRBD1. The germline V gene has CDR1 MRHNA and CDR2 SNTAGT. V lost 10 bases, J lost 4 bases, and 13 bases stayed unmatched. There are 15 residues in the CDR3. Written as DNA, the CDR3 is TGTGCCACCTCGCCCGGGACAGGGTATACCTATGGCTACACCTTC. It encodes CATSPGTGYTYGYTF.

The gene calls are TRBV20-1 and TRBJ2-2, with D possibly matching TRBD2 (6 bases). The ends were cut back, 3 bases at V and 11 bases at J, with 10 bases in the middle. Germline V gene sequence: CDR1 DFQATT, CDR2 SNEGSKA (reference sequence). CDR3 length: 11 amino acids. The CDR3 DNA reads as TGCAGTGCTAGGGGGCGGGACGAGCTGTTTTTT. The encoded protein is CSARGRDELFF.

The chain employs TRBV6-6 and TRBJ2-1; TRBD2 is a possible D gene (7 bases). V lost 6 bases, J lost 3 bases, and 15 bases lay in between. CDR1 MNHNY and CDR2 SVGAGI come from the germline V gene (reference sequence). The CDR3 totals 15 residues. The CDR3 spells CASSSRGPIYNEQFF. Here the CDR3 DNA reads TGTGCCAGCAGCTCGCGGGGGCCAATCTACAATGAGCAGTTCTTC.

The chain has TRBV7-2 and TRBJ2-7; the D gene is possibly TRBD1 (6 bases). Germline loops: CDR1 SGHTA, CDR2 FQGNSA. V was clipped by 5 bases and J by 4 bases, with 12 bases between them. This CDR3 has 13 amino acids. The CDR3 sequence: CASSPDRNYEQYF. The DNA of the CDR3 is TGTGCCAGCAGCCCGGACAGAAATTACGAGCAGTACTTC.

CDR3: CARSLASNQPQHF. The CDR3 nucleotides are TGTGCCAGAAGCTTAGCAAGCAATCAGCCCCAGCATTTT. V usage is TRBV7-5 and J usage is TRBJ1-5; TRBD1 is the table's D call and was not checked against the DNA. TRBV7-5 is reported as a pseudogene. This CDR3 contains 13 residues.

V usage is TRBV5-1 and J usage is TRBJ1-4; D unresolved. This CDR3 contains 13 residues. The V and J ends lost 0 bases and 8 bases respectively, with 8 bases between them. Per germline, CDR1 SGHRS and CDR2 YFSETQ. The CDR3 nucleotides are TGCGCCAGCAGCTTGGGTGTACAGGAAAAACTGTTTTTT. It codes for CASSLGVQEKLFF.

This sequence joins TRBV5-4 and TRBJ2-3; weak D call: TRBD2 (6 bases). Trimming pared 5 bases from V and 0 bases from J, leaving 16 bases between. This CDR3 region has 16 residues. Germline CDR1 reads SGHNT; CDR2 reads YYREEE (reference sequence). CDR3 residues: CASRTAGGVSTDTQYF. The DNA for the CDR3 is TGTGCCAGCAGGACCGCAGGCGGGGTTAGCACAGATACGCAGTATTTT. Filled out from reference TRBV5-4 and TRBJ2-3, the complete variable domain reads ETGVTQSPTHLIKTRGQQVTLRCSSQSGHNTVSWYQQALGQGPQFIFQYYREEENGRGNFPPRFSGLQFPNYSSELNVNALELDDSALYLCASRTAGGVSTDTQYFGPGTRLTVL.

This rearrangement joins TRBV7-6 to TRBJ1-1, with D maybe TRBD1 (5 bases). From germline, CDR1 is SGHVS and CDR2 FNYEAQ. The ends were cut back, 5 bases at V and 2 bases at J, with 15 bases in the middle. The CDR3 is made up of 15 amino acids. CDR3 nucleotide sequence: TGTGCCAGCAGCCGGGAGGGGTCCGTTAACACTGAAGCTTTCTTT. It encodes CASSREGSVNTEAFF.

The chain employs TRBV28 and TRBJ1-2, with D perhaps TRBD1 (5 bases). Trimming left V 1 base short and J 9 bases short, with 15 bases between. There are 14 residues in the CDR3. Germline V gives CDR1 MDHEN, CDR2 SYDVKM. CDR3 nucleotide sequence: TGTGCCAGCAGTTTATCGTCGATCCGGGGGAGCTACACCTTC. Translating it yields CASSLSSIRGSYTF.

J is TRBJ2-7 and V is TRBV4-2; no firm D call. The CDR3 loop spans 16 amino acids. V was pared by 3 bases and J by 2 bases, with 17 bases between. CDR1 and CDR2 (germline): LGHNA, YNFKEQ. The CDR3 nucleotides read TGTGCCAGCAGCCAGAGGCTGGCAGGATTCACCTACGAGCAGTACTTC. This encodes CASSQRLAGFTYEQYF.

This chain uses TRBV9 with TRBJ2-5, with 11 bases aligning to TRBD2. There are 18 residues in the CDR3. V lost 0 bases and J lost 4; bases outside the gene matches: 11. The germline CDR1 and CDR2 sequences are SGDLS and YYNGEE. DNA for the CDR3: TGTGCCAGCAGCGTAGGGGGAACTAGCGGGAGAGGTCGAGAGACCCAGTACTTC. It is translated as CASSVGGTSGRGRETQYF.

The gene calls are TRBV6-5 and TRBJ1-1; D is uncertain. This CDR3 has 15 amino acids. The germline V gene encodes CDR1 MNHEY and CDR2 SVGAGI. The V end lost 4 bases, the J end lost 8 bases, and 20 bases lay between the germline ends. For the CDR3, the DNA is TGTGCCAGCAGTTCATCCGGGCTCCCCGGAGGGGAAGCTTTCTTT. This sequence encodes CASSSSGLPGGEAFF.

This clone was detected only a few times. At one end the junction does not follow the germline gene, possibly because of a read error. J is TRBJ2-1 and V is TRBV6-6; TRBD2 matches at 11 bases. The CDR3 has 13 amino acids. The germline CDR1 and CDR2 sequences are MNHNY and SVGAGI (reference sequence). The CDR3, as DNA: TGTGCCAGCAGTTACCCCGGGACTAGCGGCCGTGTCTTC. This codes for CASSYPGTSGRVF.

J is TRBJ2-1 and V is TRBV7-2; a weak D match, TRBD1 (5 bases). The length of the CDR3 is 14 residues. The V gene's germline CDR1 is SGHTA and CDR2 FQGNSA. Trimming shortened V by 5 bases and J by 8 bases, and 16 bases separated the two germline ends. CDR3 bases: TGTGCCAGCAGCCCCAGCAGGGTTCAGGATGAGCAGTTCTTC. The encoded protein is CASSPSRVQDEQFF.

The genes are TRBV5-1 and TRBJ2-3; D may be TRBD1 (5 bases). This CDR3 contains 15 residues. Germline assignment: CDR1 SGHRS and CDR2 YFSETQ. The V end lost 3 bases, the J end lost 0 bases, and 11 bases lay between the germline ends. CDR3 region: CASSSRQPSTDTQYF. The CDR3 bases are TGCGCCAGCAGCTCGCGACAGCCTAGCACAGATACGCAGTATTTT. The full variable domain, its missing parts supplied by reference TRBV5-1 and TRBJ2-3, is KAGVTQTPRYLIKTRGQQVTLSCSPISGHRSVSWYQQTPGQGLQFLFEYFSETQRNKGNFPGRFSGRQFSNSRSEMNVSTLELGDSALYLCASSSRQPSTDTQYFGPGTRLTVL.

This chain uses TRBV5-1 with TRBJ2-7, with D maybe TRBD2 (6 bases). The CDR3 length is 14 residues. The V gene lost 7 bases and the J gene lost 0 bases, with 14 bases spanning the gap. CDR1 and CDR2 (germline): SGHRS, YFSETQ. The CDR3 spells CASRIAESSYEQYF. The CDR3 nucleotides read TGCGCCAGCCGGATAGCGGAGAGCTCCTACGAGCAGTACTTC.